Below, 27 T cell receptor beta chains from the same sample are listed, as sequenced in a study of early T cells in non-severe SARS-CoV-2 infection. Via MiXCR, TCRdb re-called the 5' RACE reads, giving one row per CDR3 protein. This repertoire shows 97,000 or so distinct CDR3 sequences, approximately 11% found once; its top ten account for approximately 4.5%. Sequenced here: whole blood, sampled at baseline. All receptors derive from an adult who was a healthcare worker with PCR-confirmed SARS-CoV-2 infection or an uninfected control (not recorded which).

Ten or more counts support this clonotype. The gene calls are TRBV10-3 and TRBJ2-3, with 10 bases matching TRBD2. CDR1 is ENHRY and CDR2 is SYGVKD in the germline V gene. The junction had 8 bases not matched to a gene; V was cut back by 0 bases and J by 5 bases. This CDR3 has 17 amino acids. CDR3 DNA: TGTGCCATCAGTGAGTCAGAAACTAGCGGGGAACTAGATACGCAGTATTTT. Encoded protein: CAISESETSGELDTQYF.

This clonotype has just a few counts. The gene calls are TRBV6-6 and TRBJ2-7, with D perhaps TRBD2 (5 bases). V was shortened by 8 bases and J by 1 base, with 12 bases between the two germline ends. This CDR3 is 13 amino acids long. Germline assignment: CDR1 MNHNY and CDR2 SVGAGI (reference sequence). CDR3 coding DNA: TGTGCCAGCGCGGCGGGTAGATCCTACGAGCAGTACTTC. This gives the protein CASAAGRSYEQYF.

This clonotype was recorded many times. The gene calls are TRBV7-3 and TRBJ2-3; a weak D match, TRBD1 (6 bases). V lost 5 bases, J lost 2 bases, and 17 bases lay in between. The CDR3 length is 16 residues. Germline assignment: CDR1 SGHTA and CDR2 FQGTGA. The CDR3 region has the DNA TGTGCCAGCAGCCCACAGGGCGCCTCGTTCACAGATACGCAGTATTTT. It codes for CASSPQGASFTDTQYF. Looking up the rest from reference TRBV7-3 and TRBJ2-3 gives the full variable domain: GAGVSQTPSNKVTEKGKYVELRCDPISGHTALYWYRQSLGQGPEFLIYFQGTGAADDSGLPNDRFFAVRPEGSVSTLKIQRTERGDSAVYLCASSPQGASFTDTQYFGPGTRLTVL.

This clonotype turned up a few times. The chain uses TRBV7-2 and TRBJ2-4; 7 bases align to TRBD1. This CDR3 comprises 15 residues. CDR1 is SGHTA and CDR2 is FQGNSA in the germline V gene. With 2 bases clipped from V and 6 bases from J, the junction kept 7 bases outside the gene matches. This chain's CDR3 is CASSLSRTGPNIQYF. The CDR3 nucleotides read TGTGCCAGCAGCTTATCCCGGACAGGACCAAACATTCAGTACTTC.

This clonotype appeared a few times. The genes are TRBV5-4 and TRBJ2-5; 11 bases are shared with TRBD2. Germline lookup yields CDR1 SGHNT and CDR2 YYREEE (reference sequence). With V trimmed by 1 base and J by 4 bases, 6 bases remained unmatched. The CDR3 runs 16 residues. The CDR3 protein is CASSLKLAGAGETQYF. The CDR3 DNA sequence: TGTGCCAGCAGCTTGAAACTAGCGGGAGCTGGAGAGACCCAGTACTTC.

The genes are TRBV2 and TRBJ2-4, with 12 bases fitting TRBD1. CDR1 is SNHLY and CDR2 is FYNNEI in the germline V gene. This CDR3 is built from 15 residues. With V trimmed by 4 bases and J by 3 bases, 1 base remained unmatched. CDR3 bases: TGTGCCAGCAGTGGGGACAGGGGGCGCAAAAACATTCAGTACTTC. This encodes CASSGDRGRKNIQYF.

The J gene is TRBJ1-1, the V gene TRBV10-3; D might be TRBD1 (5 bases). This CDR3 is 14 amino acids long. The germline gives CDR1 ENHRY, CDR2 SYGVKD. V was pared by 10 bases and J by 1 base, with 16 bases between. CDR3 coding DNA: TGTGCCACCTCGGTTGACGGGGGGAACACTGAAGCTTTCTTT. The encoded protein is CATSVDGGNTEAFF.

The V gene is TRBV29-1, the J gene TRBJ2-3, with D hard to call. Germline V gene lookup returns CDR1 SQVTM and CDR2 ANQGSEA. V lost 1 base and J lost 2, with 4 bases in between. This CDR3 contains 12 residues. CDR3 sequence (DNA): TGCAGCGTTGAAGGCATCACAGATACGCAGTATTTT. Its protein product is CSVEGITDTQYF.

The sample holds many counts of this clonotype. The chain employs TRBV7-6 and TRBJ2-5, with 8 positions matching TRBD2. The V and J ends lost 1 base and 7 bases, in that order; junction bases with no gene match: 8. From germline, CDR1 is SGHVS and CDR2 FNYEAQ. The CDR3 contains 15 residues. The CDR3 protein is CASSLVSGGPVTQYF. CDR3 nucleotides: TGTGCCAGCAGCTTAGTATCGGGAGGGCCAGTGACCCAGTACTTC.

The chain employs TRBV4-2 and TRBJ1-5; no clear D gene. V was trimmed by 2 bases and J by 0 bases, leaving 14 bases between them. The CDR3 covers 17 residues. Germline V gives CDR1 LGHNA, CDR2 YNFKEQ. CDR3 DNA sequence: TGTGCCAGCAGCCAATTTTCTGGCAGTCTTAGCAATCAGCCCCAGCATTTT. Translation gives CASSQFSGSLSNQPQHF.

This clonotype was counted at least ten times. The chain recombines TRBV4-1 with TRBJ1-2; D remains unclear. This CDR3 spans 15 amino acids. Trimming shortened V by 1 base and J by 1 base, and 10 bases separated the two germline ends. Germline values: CDR1 MGHRA, CDR2 YSYEKL. For the CDR3, the DNA is TGCGCCAGCAGCCAAGCTCGGGGATTTAACTATGGCTACACCTTC. The encoded protein is CASSQARGFNYGYTF.

The chain combines TRBV7-6 with TRBJ2-7, with 13 bases that match TRBD2. Germline V lookup: CDR1 SGHVS, CDR2 FNYEAQ. The CDR3 contains 17 residues. V was pared by 1 base and J by 2 bases, with 5 bases of the junction left unmatched. DNA for the CDR3: TGTGCCAGCAGCTTAGGCCGGACTAGCGGGAGAGCCTACGAGCAGTACTTC. It translates to CASSLGRTSGRAYEQYF.

The J gene is TRBJ1-4, the V gene TRBV6-5; TRBD1 might be the D (6 bases). Trimming stripped 0 bases from V and 5 bases from J, with 13 bases between. In germline, CDR1 is MNHEY, CDR2 SVGAGI. The CDR3 loop spans 16 amino acids. The DNA for the CDR3 is TGTGCCAGCAGTTACTCGAGCAGGGGTGGGAATGAAAAACTGTTTTTT. Translation gives CASSYSSRGGNEKLFF.

V and J are TRBV20-1 and TRBJ2-4, with D possibly TRBD1 on 6 matching bases. Germline V gives CDR1 DFQATT, CDR2 SNEGSKA (reference sequence). This CDR3 has 16 amino acids. The V and J ends lost 1 base and 6 bases respectively, with 19 bases between them. The CDR3 sequence: CSARGGGFSPPNIQYF. The CDR3 region has the DNA TGCAGTGCTAGAGGAGGGGGTTTTTCCCCCCCAAACATTCAGTACTTC.

Only a few counts were recorded for this clonotype. The CDR3 coding sequence is TGTGCTAGTGGTTTATTCGGGGAAGCTTTCTTT. Amino acid sequence: CASGLFGEAFF. The gene calls are TRBV12-5 and TRBJ1-1, with D unclear. This CDR3 is 11 amino acids long. Germline assignment: CDR1 LGHNT and CDR2 FRNRAP. Trimming stripped 3 bases from V and 8 bases from J, with 7 bases between.

This clonotype showed up just a few times. This sequence joins TRBV4-3 and TRBJ1-1, with D possibly TRBD1 on 5 matching bases. This CDR3 is 12 amino acids long. Germline V lookup: CDR1 LGHNA, CDR2 YSLEER. The V gene lost 3 bases and the J gene lost 8 bases, with 10 bases spanning the gap. The CDR3 is CASSHRDREAFF. The CDR3 nucleotides are TGCGCCAGCAGCCACCGGGACCGCGAAGCTTTCTTT.

This clonotype was found a few times. The chain uses TRBV20-1 and TRBJ2-3; D is perhaps TRBD1 or TRBD2 (6 bases each). CDR1 and CDR2 from the germline V gene are DFQATT and SNEGSKA (reference sequence). The germline V and J ends were trimmed by 5 bases and 1 base, with 13 bases remaining between them. This CDR3 comprises 14 residues. The CDR3 loop is CSAARGPGTDTQYF. In nucleotides, the CDR3 is TGCAGTGCTGCCCGGGGGCCCGGCACAGATACGCAGTATTTT.

This clonotype was seen ten or more times. The V gene is TRBV4-1, the J gene TRBJ2-1, with D unclear. With 0 bases removed from V and 4 bases from J, the gap between germline ends came to 19 bases. Germline V CDR1 and CDR2: MGHRA, YSYEKL. The CDR3 has 18 amino acids. The DNA for the CDR3 is TGCGCCAGCAGCCAAGAAATCGGCTCGAAAGGATTATACAATGAGCAGTTCTTC. This encodes CASSQEIGSKGLYNEQFF.

This clonotype occurred a few times. CDR3 sequence reads: CASSPLAGGTGELFF. DNA for the CDR3: TGTGCCAGCAGCCCTCTAGCGGGAGGGACCGGGGAGCTGTTTTTT. The chain carries TRBV3-1 and TRBJ2-2, with 12 nucleotides matching TRBD2. CDR3 length: 15 amino acids. Germline lookup yields CDR1 LGHDT and CDR2 YNNKEL (reference sequence). V shed 4 bases, J shed 5 bases, and the junction held 2 bases outside the gene matches.

The gene calls are TRBV27 and TRBJ2-2, with D maybe TRBD1 (6 bases). Trimming stripped 6 bases from V and 4 bases from J, with 15 bases between. CDR3 size: 15 residues. Germline V gene data show CDR1 as MNHEY and CDR2 as SMNVEV (reference sequence). CDR3 coding DNA: TGTGCCAGCAGACGGCGGCAGGGGAGCACCGGGGAGCTGTTTTTT. Its translation is CASRRRQGSTGELFF.

This clonotype was detected only a few times. The rearrangement links TRBV12-3 or TRBV12-4 to TRBJ2-3, with 7 nucleotides matching TRBD1. V lost 2 bases to trimming and J lost 6 bases; unmatched junction nucleotides: 8. This CDR3 comprises 15 residues. CDR3 region: CASSLRTRGSDTQYF. Here the CDR3 DNA reads TGTGCCAGCAGTTTACGTACCAGGGGGTCGGATACGCAGTATTTT.

This sequence joins TRBV7-2 and TRBJ2-7, with TRBD2 identical over 7 bases. There are 16 residues in the CDR3. CDR1 is SGHTA, CDR2 FQGNSA, per germline. V trimming: 5 bases; J trimming: 2 bases; junction bases outside the gene matches: 12. In DNA, the CDR3 is TGTGCCAGCAGCCCACGGAGGACTAGAAACCCCTACGAGCAGTACTTC. This sequence encodes CASSPRRTRNPYEQYF.

This clonotype appeared many times. J is TRBJ2-1 and V is TRBV20-1, with TRBD2 matching over 9 bases. This CDR3 contains 13 residues. Losses at the gene ends were 2 bases for V and 5 bases for J; bases not matched to a gene: 1. Germline V gene sequence: CDR1 DFQATT, CDR2 SNEGSKA (reference sequence). CDR3 coding DNA: TGCAGTGCTAGACGCGGGGGGGACAATGAGCAGTTCTTC. It yields the protein CSARRGGDNEQFF.

V and J are TRBV30 and TRBJ1-3; D is perhaps TRBD1 (6 bases). The V gene's germline CDR1 is GTSNPN and CDR2 SVGIG (reference sequence). Trimming took off 3 bases at V and 2 bases at J, with 14 bases between the two ends. The CDR3 runs 15 residues. CDR3 loop: CAWRDGRDTGNTIYF. Here the CDR3 DNA reads TGTGCCTGGAGAGACGGCCGGGACACTGGAAACACCATATATTTT.

This clonotype was seen only a few times. CDR3 region: CASSITKPGQRNTEAFF. Written as DNA, the CDR3 is TGTGCCAGCAGTATTACTAAGCCGGGACAACGGAACACTGAAGCTTTCTTT. The genes are TRBV7-8 and TRBJ1-1; possibly TRBD1 for D (6 bases). CDR1 and CDR2 (germline): SGHVS, FQNEAQ. V lost 6 bases and J lost 1, with 21 bases in between. The CDR3 totals 17 residues.

This sequence joins TRBV6-6 and TRBJ1-5; D perhaps matches TRBD1 (6 bases). The CDR3 has 14 amino acids. V dropped 6 bases and J dropped 2 bases, with 11 bases sitting between them. Germline-derived CDR1 and CDR2 are MNHNY and SVGAGI (reference sequence). In nucleotides, the CDR3 is TGTGCCAGCAGCCATAGACAGGGCAATCAGCCCCAGCATTTT. It specifies CASSHRQGNQPQHF.

This clonotype was detected only a few times. V is TRBV7-9 and J is TRBJ1-1; D gene unclear. Germline V lookup: CDR1 SEHNR, CDR2 FQNEAQ (reference sequence). The CDR3 is made up of 13 amino acids. V shed 7 bases and J shed 7 bases, with 16 bases lying between them. The CDR3 nucleotides read TGTGCCAGCACACCAGGCAGCCAACTTGAAGCTTTCTTT. It codes for CASTPGSQLEAFF.